This TCR beta chain is from a study of shared clonotypes between healthy human individuals. V dropped 5 bases and J dropped 0; count of bases not matched to a gene: 3. This CDR3 region has 15 residues. The germline V gene encodes CDR1 MGHRA and CDR2 YSYEKL. The assay was immunoSEQ multiplex PCR, and TCRdb's table has in-frame clones only and misses some. Among hundreds of thousands of clones listed, 90% to 97% were seen once. Both subsets, CD45RA+ naive and CD45RA-negative memory, were split from the CD4+ cells. Sequenced input: naive CD4+ T cells sorted from blood. Subset described: CD45RA+ positively selected. V gene TRBV4-1 combines with J gene TRBJ2-3; the match to TRBD2 covers 9 bases. The sequence derives from a woman under 40 in good health. In DNA, the CDR3 is TGCGCCAGCAGCTCCGGACTAGCGAGCACAGATACGCAGTATTTT. Protein product: CASSSGLASTDTQYF.